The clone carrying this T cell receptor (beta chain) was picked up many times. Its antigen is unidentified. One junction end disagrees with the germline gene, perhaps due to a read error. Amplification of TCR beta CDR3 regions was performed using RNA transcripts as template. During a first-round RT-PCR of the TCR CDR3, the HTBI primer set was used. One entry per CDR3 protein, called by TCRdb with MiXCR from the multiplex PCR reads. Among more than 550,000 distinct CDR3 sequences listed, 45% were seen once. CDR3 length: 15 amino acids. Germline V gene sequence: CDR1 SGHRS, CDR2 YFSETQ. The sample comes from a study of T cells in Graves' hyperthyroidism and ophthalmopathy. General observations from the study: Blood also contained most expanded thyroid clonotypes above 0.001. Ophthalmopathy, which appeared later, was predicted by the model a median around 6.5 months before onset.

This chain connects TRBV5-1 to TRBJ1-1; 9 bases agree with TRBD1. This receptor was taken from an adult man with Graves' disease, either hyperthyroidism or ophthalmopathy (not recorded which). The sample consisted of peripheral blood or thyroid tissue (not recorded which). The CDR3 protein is CASSLAGQGNTEAFF. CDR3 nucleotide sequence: TGTGCCAGCAGCTTAGCGGGACAGGGGAACACTGAAGCTTTCTTT.